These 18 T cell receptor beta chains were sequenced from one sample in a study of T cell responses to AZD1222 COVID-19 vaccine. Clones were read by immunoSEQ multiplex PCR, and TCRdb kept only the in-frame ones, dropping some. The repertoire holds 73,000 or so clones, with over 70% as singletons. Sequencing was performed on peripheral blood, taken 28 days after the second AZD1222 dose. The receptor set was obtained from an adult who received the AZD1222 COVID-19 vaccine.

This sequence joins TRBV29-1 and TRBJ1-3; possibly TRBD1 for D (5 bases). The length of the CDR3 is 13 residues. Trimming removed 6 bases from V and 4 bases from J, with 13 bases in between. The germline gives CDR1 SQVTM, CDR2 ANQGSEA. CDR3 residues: CSVGGHQGNTIYF. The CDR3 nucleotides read TGCAGCGTCGGCGGACACCAAGGAAACACCATATATTTT.

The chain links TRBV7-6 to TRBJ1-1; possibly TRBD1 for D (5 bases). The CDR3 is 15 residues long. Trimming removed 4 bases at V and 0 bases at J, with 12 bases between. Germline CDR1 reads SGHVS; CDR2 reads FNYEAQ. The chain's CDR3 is CASSSRQTLNTEAFF. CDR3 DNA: TGTGCCAGCAGCTCACGACAGACTCTGAACACTGAAGCTTTCTTT.

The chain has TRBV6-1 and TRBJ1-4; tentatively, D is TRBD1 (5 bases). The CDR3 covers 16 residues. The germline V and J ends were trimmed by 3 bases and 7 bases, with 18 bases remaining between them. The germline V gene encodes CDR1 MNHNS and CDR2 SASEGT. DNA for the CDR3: TGTGCCAGCAGTGACGCCTGGGGAGGTCAGGGTGAAAAACTGTTTTTT. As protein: CASSDAWGGQGEKLFF.

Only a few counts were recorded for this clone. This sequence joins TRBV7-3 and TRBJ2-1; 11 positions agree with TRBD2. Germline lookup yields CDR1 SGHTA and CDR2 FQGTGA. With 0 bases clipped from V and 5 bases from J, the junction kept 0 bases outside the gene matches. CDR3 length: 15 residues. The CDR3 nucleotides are TGTGCCAGCAGCTTAACGGGACTAGCGGACAATGAGCAGTTCTTC. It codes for CASSLTGLADNEQFF.

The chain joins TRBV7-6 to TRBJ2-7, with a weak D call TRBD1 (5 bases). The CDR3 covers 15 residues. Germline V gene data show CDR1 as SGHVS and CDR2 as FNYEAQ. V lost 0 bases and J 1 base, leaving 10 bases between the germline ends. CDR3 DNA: TGTGCCAGCAGCTTAGCCAAAGACAGATCCTACGAGCAGTACTTC. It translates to CASSLAKDRSYEQYF.

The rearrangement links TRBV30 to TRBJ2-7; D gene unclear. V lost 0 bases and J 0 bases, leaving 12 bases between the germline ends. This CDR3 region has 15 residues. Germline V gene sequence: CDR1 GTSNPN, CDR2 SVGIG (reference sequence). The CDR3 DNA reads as TGTGCCTGGAGTGTAATAGACGGGTACTCCTACGAGCAGTACTTC. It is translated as CAWSVIDGYSYEQYF.

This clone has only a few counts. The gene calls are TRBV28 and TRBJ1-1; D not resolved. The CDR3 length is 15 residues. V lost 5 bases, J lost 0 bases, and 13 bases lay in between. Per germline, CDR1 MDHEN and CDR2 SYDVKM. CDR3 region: CASSPDREMNTEAFF. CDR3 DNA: TGTGCCAGCAGTCCCGACCGAGAAATGAACACTGAAGCTTTCTTT.

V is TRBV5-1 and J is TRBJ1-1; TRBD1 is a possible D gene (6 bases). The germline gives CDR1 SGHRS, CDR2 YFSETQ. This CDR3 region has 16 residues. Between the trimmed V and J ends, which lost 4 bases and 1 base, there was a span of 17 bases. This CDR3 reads CASSPDKTGSNTEAFF. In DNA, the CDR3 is TGCGCCAGCAGCCCTGATAAAACAGGGTCGAACACTGAAGCTTTCTTT.

The CDR3 region is CASSLAPTYEQYF. As DNA, the CDR3 is TGTGCCAGCAGCTTAGCGCCAACCTACGAGCAGTACTTC. This chain links TRBV7-9 with TRBJ2-7; no reliable D call. Trimming removed 0 bases from V and 2 bases from J, with 5 bases in between. This CDR3 region has 13 residues. Germline assignment: CDR1 SEHNR and CDR2 FQNEAQ (reference sequence).

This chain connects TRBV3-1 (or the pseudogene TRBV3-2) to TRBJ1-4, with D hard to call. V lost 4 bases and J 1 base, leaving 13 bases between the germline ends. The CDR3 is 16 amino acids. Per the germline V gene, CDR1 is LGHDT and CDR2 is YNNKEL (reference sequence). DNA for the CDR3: TGTGCCAGCAGCCGCCACAGCGGGGAAACTAATGAAAAACTGTTTTTT. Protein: CASSRHSGETNEKLFF.

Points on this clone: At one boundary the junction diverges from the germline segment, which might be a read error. In DNA, the CDR3 is TGTGCCAGCAGCCAACCCCCGGGGGTCCCGATCATCTTC. Translation gives CASSQPPGVPIIF. The V gene is TRBV3-1 (or the pseudogene TRBV3-2), the J gene TRBJ2-1; possibly TRBD2 for D (6 bases). The CDR3 contains 13 residues. CDR1 is LGHDT and CDR2 is YNNKEL in the germline V gene (reference sequence).

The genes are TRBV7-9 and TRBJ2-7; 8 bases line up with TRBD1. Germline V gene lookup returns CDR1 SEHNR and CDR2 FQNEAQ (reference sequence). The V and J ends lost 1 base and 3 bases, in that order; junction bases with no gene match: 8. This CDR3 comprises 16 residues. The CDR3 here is CASSLGPGQGLYEQYF. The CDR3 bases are TGTGCCAGCAGCTTAGGTCCCGGACAGGGACTCTACGAGCAGTACTTC. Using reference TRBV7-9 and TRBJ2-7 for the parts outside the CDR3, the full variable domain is DTGVSQNPRHKITKRGQNVTFRCDPISEHNRLYWYRQTLGQGPEFLTYFQNEAQLEKSRLLSDRFSAERPKGSFSTLEIQRTEQGDSAMYLCASSLGPGQGLYEQYFGPGTRLTVT.

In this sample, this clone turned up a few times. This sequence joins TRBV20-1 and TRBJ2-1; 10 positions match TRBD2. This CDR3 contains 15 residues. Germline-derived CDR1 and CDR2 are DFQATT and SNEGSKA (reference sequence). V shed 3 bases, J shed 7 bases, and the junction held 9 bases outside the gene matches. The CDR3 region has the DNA TGCAGTGCTAGTCCGTCTAGCGGGGGATTTAATGAGCAGTTCTTC. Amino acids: CSASPSSGGFNEQFF.

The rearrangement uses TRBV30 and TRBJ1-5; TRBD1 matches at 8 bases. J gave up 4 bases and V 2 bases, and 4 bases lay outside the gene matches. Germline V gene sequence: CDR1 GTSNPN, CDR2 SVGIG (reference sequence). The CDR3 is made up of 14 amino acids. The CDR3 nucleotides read TGTGCCTGGAGTTTCACAGGGGGGAATCAGCCCCAGCATTTT. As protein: CAWSFTGGNQPQHF.

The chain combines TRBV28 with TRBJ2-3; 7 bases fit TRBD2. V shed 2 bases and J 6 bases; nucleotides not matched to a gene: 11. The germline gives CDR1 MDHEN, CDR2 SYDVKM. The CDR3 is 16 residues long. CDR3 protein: CASSLTKAGPSDTQYF. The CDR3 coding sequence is TGTGCCAGCAGTTTAACAAAAGCGGGGCCGAGCGATACGCAGTATTTT.

In nucleotides, the CDR3 is TGTGCCAGCAGTTCAGCGGGAGTCGCTTACAATGAGCAGTTCTTC. As protein: CASSSAGVAYNEQFF. This rearrangement joins TRBV6-5 to TRBJ2-1; 8 positions match TRBD2. Germline values: CDR1 MNHEY, CDR2 SVGAGI. The CDR3 extends over 15 amino acids. Trimming removed 4 bases from V and 4 bases from J; junction bases left unmatched: 6.

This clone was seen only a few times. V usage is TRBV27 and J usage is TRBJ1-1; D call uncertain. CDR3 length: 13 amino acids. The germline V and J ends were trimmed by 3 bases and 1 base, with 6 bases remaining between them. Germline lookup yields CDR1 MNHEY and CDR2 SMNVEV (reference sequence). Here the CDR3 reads CASSFNGNTEAFF. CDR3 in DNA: TGTGCCAGCAGTTTCAATGGGAACACTGAAGCTTTCTTT.

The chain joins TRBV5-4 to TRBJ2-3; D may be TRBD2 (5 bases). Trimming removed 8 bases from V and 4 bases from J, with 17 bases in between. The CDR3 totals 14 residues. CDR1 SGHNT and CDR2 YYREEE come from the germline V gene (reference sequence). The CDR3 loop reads CASSPDRGADTQYF. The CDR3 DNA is TGTGCCAGTTCCCCGGACCGGGGAGCAGATACGCAGTATTTT.